This TCR beta chain derives from a study of cytomegalovirus exposure and HLA in healthy donors. The PCR made use of 60 Vbeta and 13 Jbeta primers. The protocol was immunoSEQ multiplex PCR, while the TCRdb copy is restricted to in-frame clones and leaves out a portion. The sample table sets out fewer than 60,000 clones. Trimming left V 10 bases short and J 3 bases short, with 18 bases between. Germline CDR1 is ENHRY and CDR2 is SYGVKD. CDR3 length: 14 amino acids. The chain carries TRBV10-3 and TRBJ2-5; D possibly corresponds to TRBD1 (8 bases). Sequencing used PBMCs. The TCR was taken from a woman in her forties in good health and CMV-seronegative. This CDR3 reads CASPRTGREETQYF. The CDR3, as DNA: TGTGCCAGCCCGCGGACAGGGAGGGAAGAGACCCAGTACTTC.